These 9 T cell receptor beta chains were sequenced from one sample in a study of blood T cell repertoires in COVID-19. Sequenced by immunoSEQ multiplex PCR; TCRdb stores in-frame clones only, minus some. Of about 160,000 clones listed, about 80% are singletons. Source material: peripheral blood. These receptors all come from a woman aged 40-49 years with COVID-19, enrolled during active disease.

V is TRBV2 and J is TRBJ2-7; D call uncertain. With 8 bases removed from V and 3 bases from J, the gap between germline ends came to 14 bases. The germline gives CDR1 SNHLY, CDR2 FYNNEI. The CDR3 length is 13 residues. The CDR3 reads CASGSEIYYEQYF. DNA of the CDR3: TGTGCCAGCGGTAGTGAGATATACTACGAGCAGTACTTC. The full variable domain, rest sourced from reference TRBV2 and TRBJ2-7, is EPEVTQTPSHQVTQMGQEVILRCVPISNHLYFYWYRQILGQKVEFLVSFYNNEISEKSEIFDDQFSVERPDGSNFTLKIRSTKLEDSAMYFCASGSEIYYEQYFGPGTRLTVT.

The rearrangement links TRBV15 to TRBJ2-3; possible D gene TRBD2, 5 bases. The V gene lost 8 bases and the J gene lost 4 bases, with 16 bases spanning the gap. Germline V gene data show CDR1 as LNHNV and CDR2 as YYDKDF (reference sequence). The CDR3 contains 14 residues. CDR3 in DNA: TGTGCCACCTCCGGAGAGGGTCAGGCAGATACGCAGTATTTT. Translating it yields CATSGEGQADTQYF.

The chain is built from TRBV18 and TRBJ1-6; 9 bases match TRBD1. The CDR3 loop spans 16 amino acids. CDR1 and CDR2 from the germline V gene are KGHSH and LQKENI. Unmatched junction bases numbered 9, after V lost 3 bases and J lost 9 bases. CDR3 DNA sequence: TGTGCCAGCTCACCTGTAGGGGGACAGGGAAGTTCACCCCTCCACTTT. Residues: CASSPVGGQGSSPLHF.

This CDR3 is CAASRGPPSNQPQHF. CDR3 nucleotides: TGCGCCGCGAGCCGGGGTCCTCCTAGCAATCAGCCCCAGCATTTT. This chain connects TRBV10-2 to TRBJ1-5; D not certain. CDR3 length equals 15 residues. CDR1 and CDR2 from the germline V gene are WSHSY and SAAADI. Trimming shortened V by 11 bases and J by 0 bases, and 17 bases separated the two germline ends.

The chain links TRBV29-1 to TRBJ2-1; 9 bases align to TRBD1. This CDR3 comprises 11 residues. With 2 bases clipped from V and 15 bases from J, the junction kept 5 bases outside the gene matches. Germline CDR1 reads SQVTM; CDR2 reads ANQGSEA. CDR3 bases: TGCAGCGTTGAATCCACAGGGGGCCGGTTCTTC. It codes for CSVESTGGRFF.

This CDR3 is CAIGGRGYEQYF. The CDR3 DNA reads as TGTGCCATCGGTGGCAGGGGCTACGAGCAGTACTTC. The chain combines TRBV10-3 with TRBJ2-7; weak D call: TRBD1 (6 bases). From germline, CDR1 is ENHRY and CDR2 SYGVKD. Trimming took 8 bases from V and 3 from J, leaving 11 bases between them. This CDR3 region has 12 residues.

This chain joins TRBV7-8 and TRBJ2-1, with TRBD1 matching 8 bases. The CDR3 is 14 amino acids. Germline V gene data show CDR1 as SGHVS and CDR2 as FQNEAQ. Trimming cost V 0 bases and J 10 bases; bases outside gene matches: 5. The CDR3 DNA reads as TGTGCCAGCAGCTTAGCCCTGGGGACAGGAGAGCAGTTCTTC. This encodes CASSLALGTGEQFF.

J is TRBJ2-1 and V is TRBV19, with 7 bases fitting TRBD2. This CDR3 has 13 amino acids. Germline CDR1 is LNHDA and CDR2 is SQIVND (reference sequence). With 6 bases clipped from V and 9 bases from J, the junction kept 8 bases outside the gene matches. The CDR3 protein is CASRSSGVGEQFF. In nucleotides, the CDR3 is TGTGCCAGTAGATCAAGCGGGGTGGGTGAGCAGTTCTTC.

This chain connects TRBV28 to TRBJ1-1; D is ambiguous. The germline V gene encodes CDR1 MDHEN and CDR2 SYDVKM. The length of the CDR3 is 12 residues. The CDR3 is CATYTLNTEAFF. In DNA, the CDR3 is TGTGCGACTTACACCTTGAACACTGAAGCTTTCTTT.